These 23 T cell receptor beta chains originate from one sample sequenced in a study of OX40 agonist ivuxolimab in advanced cancers. Measured with immunoSEQ multiplex PCR; TCRdb has only the in-frame clones, and not every one. The table records 20,000 to 25,000 clones, roughly 86% of them present only once. Sequencing used CD4+ or CD8+ T cells sorted from blood, obtained in a trial of the OX40 agonist ivuxolimab. The receptors come from an adult with an advanced solid tumor such as melanoma, head and neck, liver or kidney cancer.

This sequence joins TRBV11-2 and TRBJ2-5; 9 bases agree with TRBD1. The J call is uncertain, as TRBJ2-7 better fits the DNA end. Germline assignment: CDR1 SGHAT and CDR2 FQNNGV. The CDR3 has 14 amino acids. The CDR3 sequence: CASSPGTGYYEQYF. In DNA form, the CDR3 reads TGTGCCAGCAGCCCCGGGACAGGGTACTACGAGCAGTACTTC.

The rearrangement joins TRBV9 to TRBJ2-2; D is possibly TRBD1 (6 bases). Germline V gene sequence: CDR1 SGDLS, CDR2 YYNGEE. The V end lost 5 bases, the J end lost 4 bases, and 18 bases lay between the germline ends. The CDR3 length is 16 residues. Written as DNA, the CDR3 is TGTGCCAGCAGAACACAGGGTGGTGGGTCCACCGGGGAGCTGTTTTTT. Its protein is CASRTQGGGSTGELFF.

This clone was counted once. The chain employs TRBV5-4 and TRBJ1-5; 8 positions agree with TRBD1. Germline V gene sequence: CDR1 SGHNT, CDR2 YYREEE (reference sequence). Trimming at V came to 4 bases and at J to 0 bases, leaving 12 bases not matched to a gene. The CDR3 length is 18 residues. The CDR3 DNA reads as TGTGCCAGCAGCCCAACAGGGGGTGCCCTAAATAGCAATCAGCCCCAGCATTTT. It specifies CASSPTGGALNSNQPQHF.

The chain is built from TRBV11-2 and TRBJ2-2, with D possibly matching TRBD1 (6 bases). Germline V CDR1 and CDR2: SGHAT, FQNNGV. Trimming left V 5 bases short and J 0 bases short, with 13 bases between. The CDR3 length is 16 residues. The DNA for the CDR3 is TGTGCCAGCAGCCCGAGGCGGACAGCGAACACCGGGGAGCTGTTTTTT. It specifies CASSPRRTANTGELFF. The full variable domain, completed using reference TRBV11-2 and TRBJ2-2, is EAGVAQSPRYKIIEKRQSVAFWCNPISGHATLYWYQQILGQGPKLLIQFQNNGVVDDSQLPKDRFSAERLKGVDSTLKIQPAKLEDSAVYLCASSPRRTANTGELFFGEGSRLTVL.

The chain joins TRBV19 to TRBJ1-5; D ambiguous. Germline loops: CDR1 LNHDA, CDR2 SQIVND (reference sequence). V was trimmed by 7 bases and J by 1 base, leaving 14 bases between them. The CDR3 runs 15 residues. This CDR3 reads CASTPSDRSNQPQHF. Here the CDR3 DNA reads TGTGCCAGTACCCCAAGCGATAGGAGCAATCAGCCCCAGCATTTT.

V is TRBV30 and J is TRBJ2-3; TRBD2 is a possible D gene (6 bases). This CDR3 has 16 amino acids. Trimming removed 4 bases from V and 3 bases from J, with 20 bases in between. Germline CDR1 GTSNPN, CDR2 SVGIG (reference sequence). The chain's CDR3 is CAWTESMDGRTDTQYF. DNA for the CDR3: TGTGCCTGGACCGAAAGCATGGACGGGAGAACAGATACGCAGTATTTT.

The chain is built from TRBV27 and TRBJ1-2, with 7 nucleotides matching TRBD1. CDR1 and CDR2 (germline): MNHEY, SMNVEV (reference sequence). This CDR3 is 15 amino acids long. Trimming removed 5 bases from V and 5 bases from J; junction bases left unmatched: 11. The CDR3 region has the DNA TGTGCCAGCAGTCCCGGACAGGAGTTACGGTATGGCTACACCTTC. As protein: CASSPGQELRYGYTF.

This chain's CDR3 is CASSHGTGNYEQYF. The CDR3 coding sequence is TGCGCCAGCAGCCACGGGACAGGGAACTACGAGCAGTACTTC. The chain is built from TRBV4-1 and TRBJ2-7, with 9 bases lining up with TRBD1. The CDR3 consists of 14 residues. The germline V gene has CDR1 MGHRA and CDR2 YSYEKL. V shed 3 bases, J shed 3 bases, and the junction held 3 bases outside the gene matches.

The genes are TRBV30 and TRBJ2-5, with no clear D. Germline V gene lookup returns CDR1 GTSNPN and CDR2 SVGIG (reference sequence). The CDR3 runs 12 residues. V lost 3 bases, J lost 1 base, and 6 bases lay in between. The CDR3 reads CAWRVGQETQYF. The CDR3 DNA reads TGTGCCTGGAGGGTCGGCCAAGAGACCCAGTACTTC.

This clone was detected only once. CDR3: CASSLVAGVGTGELFF. The CDR3 nucleotides are TGTGCCAGCAGTTTAGTCGCAGGGGTAGGCACCGGGGAGCTGTTTTTT. This chain connects TRBV27 to TRBJ2-2; D possibly corresponds to TRBD1 (6 bases). The CDR3 contains 16 residues. Germline CDR1 and CDR2: MNHEY and SMNVEV (reference sequence). Trimming removed 2 bases at V and 4 bases at J, with 14 bases between.

The chain joins TRBV11-3 to TRBJ2-7, with 8 bases aligning to TRBD2. V shed 2 bases, J shed 3 bases, and the junction held 6 bases outside the gene matches. The germline CDR1 and CDR2 sequences are SGHNT and YENEEA. CDR3 length: 15 residues. In nucleotides, the CDR3 is TGTGCCAGCAGCTTATCGGCGGGAGGTTACTACGAGCAGTACTTC. Translating gives CASSLSAGGYYEQYF.

The gene calls are TRBV7-9 and TRBJ1-5; D gene unclear. The CDR3 totals 12 residues. V was cut by 10 bases and J by 4 bases, with 11 bases left in between. Germline V CDR1 and CDR2: SEHNR, FQNEAQ (reference sequence). The CDR3 protein is CAISHENQPQHF. The DNA for the CDR3 is TGTGCCATCTCGCACGAAAATCAGCCCCAGCATTTT.

This clone was counted once. The V gene is TRBV27, the J gene TRBJ2-1; D may be TRBD2 (5 bases). V was trimmed by 3 bases and J by 3 bases, leaving 9 bases between them. Germline V gene lookup returns CDR1 MNHEY and CDR2 SMNVEV (reference sequence). This CDR3 has 14 amino acids. In nucleotides, the CDR3 is TGTGCCAGCAGTTTTGTCGGGAACTACAATGAGCAGTTCTTC. Residues: CASSFVGNYNEQFF.

V usage is TRBV7-6 and J usage is TRBJ2-5; TRBD2 matches 14 bases. The CDR3 loop spans 15 amino acids. V shed 5 bases, J shed 5 bases, and the junction held 4 bases outside the gene matches. CDR1 and CDR2 (germline): SGHVS, FNYEAQ. In DNA, the CDR3 is TGTGCCAGCAGCCCCCGGACTAGCGGGGGGGAGACCCAGTACTTC. Amino acids: CASSPRTSGGETQYF.

This chain joins TRBV6-1 and TRBJ2-1, with TRBD2 matching 11 bases. Germline CDR1 is MNHNS and CDR2 is SASEGT. The CDR3 runs 14 residues. The V gene end was trimmed by 6 bases and the J gene end by 10 bases; junction bases not matched to a gene: 8. This CDR3 is CASRGVAGGYEQFF. The DNA of the CDR3 is TGTGCCAGCAGGGGCGTAGCGGGGGGGTACGAGCAGTTCTTC.

The V call is TRBV27, the J call TRBJ2-3, with 7 bases matching TRBD1. CDR3 length: 13 amino acids. The V gene end was trimmed by 7 bases and the J gene end by 6 bases; junction bases not matched to a gene: 7. CDR1 and CDR2 (germline): MNHEY, SMNVEV (reference sequence). The CDR3 is CASTVTGEDTQYF. The CDR3 bases are TGTGCCAGCACCGTAACAGGGGAGGATACGCAGTATTTT.

The genes are TRBV2 and TRBJ2-1; 10 positions match TRBD2. CDR3 length: 15 residues. Germline lookup yields CDR1 SNHLY and CDR2 FYNNEI. V shed 3 bases and J 5 bases; nucleotides not matched to a gene: 4. Written as DNA, the CDR3 is TGTGCCAGCAGTGATCGACTAGCGGGTGACAATGAGCAGTTCTTC. Translated: CASSDRLAGDNEQFF.

This clone was seen only once. The V and J genes are TRBV6-7 and TRBJ1-4, with TRBD1 matching 9 bases. TRBV6-7 is labeled an ORF, and its function is uncertain. The CDR3 is made up of 15 amino acids. J lost 7 bases, V lost 6 bases, and 9 bases had no gene match. CDR3 bases: TGTGCCAGCAGACCCCCGGGACAGGGTATTGAAAAACTGTTTTTT. Translated, it gives CASRPPGQGIEKLFF.

This clone has just one count. This chain connects TRBV7-8 to TRBJ2-5, with TRBD2 matching 14 bases. This CDR3 contains 16 residues. Germline V gene sequence: CDR1 SGHVS, CDR2 FQNEAQ. The ends lost 5 bases at V and 5 bases at J; junction bases unmatched: 7. This CDR3 is CASSRGLAGAGETQYF. Here the CDR3 DNA reads TGTGCCAGCAGCCGGGGACTAGCGGGGGCCGGGGAGACCCAGTACTTC.

This clone occurred once. This sequence joins TRBV15 and TRBJ1-3, with D perhaps TRBD1 (6 bases). Trimming left V 0 bases short and J 1 base short, with 10 bases between. Germline CDR1 is LNHNV and CDR2 is YYDKDF (reference sequence). This CDR3 has 16 residues. CDR3 in DNA: TGTGCCACCAGCAGAGATTGGGGACAATCTGGAAACACCATATATTTT. Protein product: CATSRDWGQSGNTIYF.

The chain carries TRBV10-3 and TRBJ1-4; 8 bases are shared with TRBD1. Germline V lookup: CDR1 ENHRY, CDR2 SYGVKD. The CDR3 contains 14 residues. V lost 2 bases and J lost 7; bases outside the gene matches: 3. DNA of the CDR3: TGTGCCATCAGTGAGGACAGGGGTGGTGAAAAACTGTTTTTT. Its translation is CAISEDRGGEKLFF.

The chain carries TRBV29-1 and TRBJ1-2, with D possibly TRBD1 on 6 matching bases. Germline assignment: CDR1 SQVTM and CDR2 ANQGSEA. The CDR3 consists of 14 residues. Trimming took off 5 bases at V and 2 bases at J, with 15 bases between the two ends. CDR3: CSVNFRGQNYGYTF. The CDR3 DNA reads as TGCAGCGTTAATTTCAGGGGCCAGAACTATGGCTACACCTTC.

In its sample, this clone ranks as medium-sized (0.01 to 0.1%). The chain uses TRBV2 and TRBJ1-6; no clear D gene. V lost 5 bases to trimming and J lost 8 bases, with 16 bases between them. The length of the CDR3 is 15 residues. Germline V CDR1 and CDR2: SNHLY, FYNNEI. CDR3 residues: CASSPRGPPYSPLHF. As DNA, the CDR3 is TGTGCCAGCAGTCCTCGGGGTCCCCCTTATTCACCCCTCCACTTT.